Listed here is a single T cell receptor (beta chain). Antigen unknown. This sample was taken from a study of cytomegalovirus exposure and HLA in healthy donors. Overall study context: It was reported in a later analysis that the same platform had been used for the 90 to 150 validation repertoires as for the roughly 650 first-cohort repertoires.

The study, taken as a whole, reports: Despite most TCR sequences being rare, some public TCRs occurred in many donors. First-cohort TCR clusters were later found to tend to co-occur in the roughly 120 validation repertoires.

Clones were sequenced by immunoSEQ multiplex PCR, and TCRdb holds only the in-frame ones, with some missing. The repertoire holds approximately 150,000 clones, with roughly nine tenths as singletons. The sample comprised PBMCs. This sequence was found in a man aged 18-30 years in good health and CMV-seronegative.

In DNA form, the CDR3 reads TGTGCCAGCAGACTAGCGGGAGATGAGCAGTTCTTC. Translated, it gives CASRLAGDEQFF. This chain connects TRBV7-2 to TRBJ2-1; 11 bases fit TRBD2. Germline values: CDR1 SGHTA, CDR2 FQGNSA. The V segment lost 6 bases and the J segment 8 bases; nucleotides outside the gene matches: 0. CDR3 length: 12 residues.